Following are 22 T cell receptor beta chains from one sample sequenced in a study of early T cells in non-severe SARS-CoV-2 infection. TCRdb called the 5' RACE reads again in MiXCR, with one record for every CDR3 protein. The sample yields some 66,000 distinct CDR3 sequences, under 15% seen once. Sequenced sample: whole blood. These receptors were taken from an adult who was a healthcare worker with PCR-confirmed SARS-CoV-2 infection or an uninfected control (not recorded which).

Comment on this clonotype: A much larger clone differs by one base, so this may be a read error. The rearrangement uses TRBV6-2 or TRBV6-3 and TRBJ2-1, with a possible D match to TRBD2 (6 bases). Germline V gene sequence: CDR1 MNHEY, CDR2 SVGEGT. There are 14 residues in the CDR3. The CDR3 spells CASTPLAAYSEQFF. The CDR3 DNA sequence: TGTGCCAGCACCCCCTTAGCGGCTTACAGTGAGCAGTTCTTC.

This clonotype showed up just a few times. The chain recombines TRBV28 with TRBJ2-7, with unresolved D. The CDR3 has 11 residues. Trimming left V 4 bases short and J 3 bases short, with 4 bases between. Germline CDR1 and CDR2: MDHEN and SYDVKM. This CDR3 reads CASSSNYEQYF. The CDR3 nucleotides are TGTGCCAGCAGTTCTAACTACGAGCAGTACTTC. The full variable domain, its missing parts supplied by reference TRBV28 and TRBJ2-7, is DVKVTQSSRYLVKRTGEKVFLECVQDMDHENMFWYRQDPGLGLRLIYFSYDVKMKEKGDIPEGYSVSREKKERFSLILESASTNQTSMYLCASSSNYEQYFGPGTRLTVT.

The sample holds many counts of this clonotype. The rearrangement uses TRBV11-2 and TRBJ2-5; D gene uncertain. The CDR3 length is 13 residues. V lost 2 bases and J 4 bases, leaving 8 bases between the germline ends. Per the germline V gene, CDR1 is SGHAT and CDR2 is FQNNGV. DNA for the CDR3: TGTGCCAGCAGCTTAAAGGAGCGAGAGACCCAGTACTTC. It yields the protein CASSLKERETQYF.

This clonotype has a handful of counts. The chain uses TRBV20-1 and TRBJ1-1; D remains ambiguous. V lost 6 bases and J 7 bases, leaving 18 bases between the germline ends. Germline CDR1 and CDR2: DFQATT and SNEGSKA (reference sequence). There are 13 residues in the CDR3. The DNA for the CDR3 is TGCAGTGCAGCTACCACCTTGAGCAATGAAGCTTTCTTT. The encoded protein is CSAATTLSNEAFF.

The chain uses TRBV29-1 and TRBJ2-3, with D tentatively TRBD2 (6 bases). Germline lookup yields CDR1 SQVTM and CDR2 ANQGSEA. CDR3 size: 13 residues. Trimming cost V 0 bases and J 8 bases, with 12 bases left between them. CDR3 nucleotide sequence: TGCAGCGTTGAAGATCGGCCCGGGGGTACGCAGTATTTT. As protein: CSVEDRPGGTQYF.

The chain links TRBV19 to TRBJ1-5; D unclear. CDR3 size: 16 residues. Trimming shortened V by 3 bases and J by 7 bases, and 19 bases separated the two germline ends. Germline values: CDR1 LNHDA, CDR2 SQIVND (reference sequence). This CDR3 reads CASSIGVALLFQPQHF. The DNA of the CDR3 is TGTGCCAGTAGTATCGGGGTGGCCCTGTTATTCCAGCCCCAGCATTTT.

This clonotype was seen more than once but under ten times. The chain recombines TRBV27 with TRBJ2-7; TRBD2 agrees at 10 bases. V lost 3 bases, J lost 2 bases, and 7 bases stayed unmatched. CDR1 is MNHEY, CDR2 SMNVEV, per germline (reference sequence). CDR3 length equals 16 residues. CDR3 sequence reads: CASSFLGLAETYEQYF. For the CDR3, the DNA is TGTGCCAGCAGTTTTCTCGGACTAGCGGAAACCTACGAGCAGTACTTC.

This clonotype appeared many times. This chain joins TRBV7-9 and TRBJ1-4; D not certain. Germline-derived CDR1 and CDR2 are SEHNR and FQNEAQ (reference sequence). This CDR3 region has 19 residues. The germline V and J ends were trimmed by 5 bases and 7 bases, with 29 bases remaining between them. CDR3 nucleotides: TGTGCCAGCAGCCAGATGACGTCGCGAGGTGCAGGCGACGGTGAAAAACTGTTTTTT. It specifies CASSQMTSRGAGDGEKLFF.

This clonotype was recorded at least ten times. The CDR3 region is CASSLGLAGGSGELFF. For the CDR3, the DNA is TGTGCCAGCAGCTTGGGGCTAGCGGGAGGATCCGGGGAGCTGTTTTTT. The V call is TRBV7-8, the J call TRBJ2-2; 11 bases map to TRBD2. CDR1 and CDR2 (germline): SGHVS, FQNEAQ. V was pared by 3 bases and J by 6 bases, with 6 bases of the junction left unmatched. The CDR3 is 16 residues long. Filled out from reference TRBV7-8 and TRBJ2-2, the complete variable domain reads GAGVSQSPRYKVAKRGQDVALRCDPISGHVSLFWYQQALGQGPEFLTYFQNEAQLDKSGLPSDRFFAERPEGSVSTLKIQRTQQEDSAVYLCASSLGLAGGSGELFFGEGSRLTVL.

This clonotype was seen at least ten times. The genes are TRBV7-2 and TRBJ1-2, with D perhaps TRBD1 (5 bases). Trimming took off 5 bases at V and 6 bases at J, with 16 bases between the two ends. The CDR3 runs 14 residues. Germline-derived CDR1 and CDR2 are SGHTA and FQGNSA. For the CDR3, the DNA is TGTGCCAGCAGCCCCAGAAGGGGCCAAGATGGCTACACCTTC. It specifies CASSPRRGQDGYTF. Using reference TRBV7-2 and TRBJ1-2 for the parts outside the CDR3, the full variable domain is GAGVSQSPSNKVTEKGKDVELRCDPISGHTALYWYRQSLGQGLEFLIYFQGNSAPDKSGLPSDRFSAERTGGSVSTLTIQRTQQEDSAVYLCASSPRRGQDGYTFGSGTRLTVV.

The chain couples TRBV27 to TRBJ1-1, with a tentative D call TRBD1 (6 bases). CDR3 length: 15 amino acids. V was trimmed by 2 bases and J by 4 bases, leaving 14 bases between them. Germline lookup yields CDR1 MNHEY and CDR2 SMNVEV (reference sequence). CDR3: CASSLSRGRRTEAFF. CDR3 nucleotides: TGTGCCAGCAGTTTAAGCCGGGGGCGCCGCACTGAAGCTTTCTTT.

This clonotype has only a few counts. The chain carries TRBV3-1 and TRBJ2-2; 14 nucleotides align to TRBD2. The trim removed 4 bases at V and 0 bases at J, leaving 4 bases unmatched. Germline CDR1 is LGHDT and CDR2 is YNNKEL (reference sequence). The CDR3 is made up of 18 amino acids. This CDR3 reads CASSRGLAGGTNTGELFF. CDR3 coding DNA: TGTGCCAGCAGCCGAGGACTAGCGGGAGGCACGAACACCGGGGAGCTGTTTTTT.

Only a few counts were recorded for this clonotype. Here the CDR3 reads CSVARDGYEQYF. CDR3 in DNA: TGCAGCGTTGCCCGGGACGGCTACGAGCAGTACTTC. The chain links TRBV29-1 to TRBJ2-7; possibly TRBD1 or TRBD2 for D (5 bases each). Germline V gene data show CDR1 as SQVTM and CDR2 as ANQGSEA. V lost 4 bases to trimming and J lost 3 bases, with 10 bases between them. The CDR3 extends over 12 amino acids.

This clonotype was recorded once. It may be a read error: a sequence one base away is much more abundant. The V call is TRBV20-1, the J call TRBJ2-7; 9 nucleotides match TRBD1. The CDR3 is 12 amino acids. CDR1 is DFQATT, CDR2 SNEGSKA, per germline (reference sequence). The CDR3: CSVRGNRGRQYF. The CDR3 DNA sequence: TGCAGTGTTAGAGGAAACAGGGGGCGGCAGTACTTC.

A few counts support this clonotype. The chain carries TRBV5-1 and TRBJ2-7, with 11 bases aligning to TRBD1. The CDR3 consists of 14 residues. Per the germline V gene, CDR1 is SGHRS and CDR2 is YFSETQ. V lost 4 bases to trimming and J lost 7 bases; unmatched junction nucleotides: 7. The CDR3, as DNA: TGCGCCAGCAGCACGGGACAGGGGGTCGGAGAGCAGTACTTC. Translation: CASSTGQGVGEQYF.

CDR3 amino acids: CASSPGTSGFQETQYF. DNA for the CDR3: TGTGCCAGCAGCCCCGGGACTAGCGGGTTCCAAGAGACCCAGTACTTC. V gene TRBV11-2 combines with J gene TRBJ2-5, with 12 bases lining up with TRBD2. V dropped 5 bases and J dropped 1; count of bases not matched to a gene: 5. The CDR3 sequence is 16 residues long. Per germline, CDR1 SGHAT and CDR2 FQNNGV.

This clonotype was seen ten or more times. This chain uses TRBV3-1 with TRBJ1-2; no firm D call. The V gene's germline CDR1 is LGHDT and CDR2 YNNKEL (reference sequence). The CDR3 spans 13 residues. V lost 1 base, J lost 4 bases, and 7 bases lay in between. CDR3 in amino acids: CASSQAQTYGYTF. For the CDR3, the DNA is TGTGCCAGCAGCCAAGCCCAGACCTATGGCTACACCTTC. The variable domain in full, with the rest retrieved from reference TRBV3-1 and TRBJ1-2, is DTAVSQTPKYLVTQMGNDKSIKCEQNLGHDTMYWYKQDSKKFLKIMFSYNNKELIINETVPNRFSPKSPDKAHLNLHINSLELGDSAVYFCASSQAQTYGYTFGSGTRLTVV.

This clonotype occurred many times. This chain links TRBV7-9 with TRBJ2-5; TRBD2 matches at 13 bases. Germline CDR1 and CDR2: SEHNR and FQNEAQ (reference sequence). The length of the CDR3 is 14 residues. V lost 5 bases and J lost 3; bases outside the gene matches: 0. The chain's CDR3 is CASSGTSGKETQYF. The CDR3 bases are TGTGCCAGCAGCGGGACTAGCGGGAAAGAGACCCAGTACTTC.

There are a few counts of this clonotype. This chain uses TRBV7-3 with TRBJ2-3; TRBD1 matches 9 bases. This CDR3 comprises 16 residues. The trim removed 5 bases at V and 1 base at J, leaving 7 bases unmatched. The V gene's germline CDR1 is SGHTA and CDR2 FQGTGA. CDR3 sequence: CASSQNRQGGTDTQYF. CDR3 coding DNA: TGTGCCAGCAGCCAAAACAGACAGGGGGGCACAGATACGCAGTATTTT.

This clonotype was seen ten or more times. CDR3 nucleotides: TGTGCCAGCAGCAGGGGGACAGGGTATGGCTACACCTTC. It specifies CASSRGTGYGYTF. The V call is TRBV7-9, the J call TRBJ1-2; 9 nucleotides align to TRBD1. Trimming at V came to 5 bases and at J to 5 bases, leaving 3 bases not matched to a gene. Germline CDR1 is SEHNR and CDR2 is FQNEAQ (reference sequence). The CDR3 length is 13 residues.

This clonotype was counted a few times. The chain is built from TRBV7-8 and TRBJ2-1; no clear D gene. This CDR3 is built from 14 residues. Germline CDR1 SGHVS, CDR2 FQNEAQ. V lost 5 bases and J lost 7, with 15 bases in between. The CDR3 coding sequence is TGTGCCAGCAGCCTCCTAGTTGATTATAATGAGCAGTTCTTC. This gives the protein CASSLLVDYNEQFF. Drawing the rest from reference TRBV7-8 and TRBJ2-1, the complete variable domain is GAGVSQSPRYKVAKRGQDVALRCDPISGHVSLFWYQQALGQGPEFLTYFQNEAQLDKSGLPSDRFFAERPEGSVSTLKIQRTQQEDSAVYLCASSLLVDYNEQFFGPGTRLTVL.

This clonotype has ten or more counts. The V gene is TRBV5-4, the J gene TRBJ1-4; 9 bases match TRBD1. This CDR3 region has 15 residues. V lost 4 bases and J lost 5; bases outside the gene matches: 6. Germline V CDR1 and CDR2: SGHNT, YYREEE (reference sequence). CDR3 bases: TGTGCCAGCAGCCCGGACAGGGGAAGAAATGAAAAACTGTTTTTT. Translated, it gives CASSPDRGRNEKLFF.